A selection of T cell receptor beta chains follows, all from one sample in a study of blood T cell repertoires in COVID-19. Sequencing was performed with immunoSEQ multiplex PCR; in TCRdb, only in-frame clones are kept and a portion is missing. Among 200,000 to 250,000 clones, 86% were seen once, and the ten largest hold over 3%. The sample consisted of PBMCs or T cells enriched from blood (not recorded which). The origin of the receptors is a middle-aged woman with acute COVID-19. Each CDR3 is given with its conserved first and last residue. A D gene is named only where the DNA matches it firmly. Not all rows give a size; the values are once, few, many and, for expanded clones, a class.

v_gene	j_gene	abundance	d_gene	CDR3nt	CDR3aa
TRBV11-2	TRBJ2-1	once	-	TGTGCCAGCAGGTCCGGGAGCTCCTACAATGAGCAGTTCTTC	CASRSGSSYNEQFF
TRBV6-1	TRBJ1-1	-	TRBD1	TGTGCCAGCAGTGAGGACAGGAGGAGGACTGAAGCTTTCTTT	CASSEDRRRTEAFF
TRBV5-1	TRBJ2-1	-	TRBD1	TGCGCCAGCAGCTCAGGGGGCCCGAACAATGAGCAGTTCTTC	CASSSGGPNNEQFF
TRBV3-1/TRBV3-2	TRBJ1-6	-	-	TGTGCCAGCAGCCATCTCCTCTATAATTCACCCCTCCACTTT	CASSHLLYNSPLHF
TRBV6-5	TRBJ2-5	-	-	TGTGCCAGCAGTTACTCGGGGTCAGGGGAAGAGACCCAGTACTTC	CASSYSGSGEETQYF
TRBV5-1	TRBJ2-3	-	TRBD2	TGCGCCAGCAGCCCGGGACTAGCGGGGGCGCAGGGCACAGATACGCAGTATTTT	CASSPGLAGAQGTDTQYF
TRBV6-5	TRBJ1-1	-	-	TGTGCCAGCAGCTATTTAAGCGGTGGAGCTTTCTTT	CASSYLSGGAFF
TRBV7-3	TRBJ1-2	once	-	TGTGCCCCCAGAAAGGGGGACTATGGCTACACCTTC	CAPRKGDYGYTF
TRBV19	TRBJ1-2	once	TRBD1	TGTGCCAGTAGGGCGACAGGGGCCAACTATGGCTACACCTTC	CASRATGANYGYTF
TRBV5-4	TRBJ2-7	-	-	TGTGCCAGCAGCTCTAGCTCCTACGAGCAGTACTTC	CASSSSSYEQYF
TRBV11-2	TRBJ1-1	-	-	TGTGCCAGCAGGTGGGGACAGAACACTGAAGCTTTCTTT	CASRWGQNTEAFF
TRBV27	TRBJ1-2	-	-	TGTGCCAGCACCCCCTCCGGGGGGGGCTATGGCTACACCTTC	CASTPSGGGYGYTF
TRBV18	TRBJ1-6	-	-	TGTGCCAGCTCACCAGAAGGGGGGGTGCTTAATTCACCCCTCCACTTT	CASSPEGGVLNSPLHF
TRBV29-1	TRBJ2-5	-	TRBD1	TGCAGCGTCACACAGGGGGCGGGAGAGACCCAGTACTTC	CSVTQGAGETQYF
TRBV9	TRBJ1-2	once	-	TGTGCCAGCAGCGTAGGGCCGGGGGATGGCGATGGCTACACCTTC	CASSVGPGDGDGYTF
TRBV5-6	TRBJ1-2	-	-	TGTGCCAGCAGCTTGGCCACAGGGACCTATGGCTACACCTTC	CASSLATGTYGYTF
TRBV6-1	TRBJ1-1	few	-	TGTGCCAGCAGTGACAAAATGAACACTGAAGCTTTCTTT	CASSDKMNTEAFF
TRBV9	TRBJ1-6	few	-	TGTGCCAGCAGCGTCACAGGGTATAATTCACCCCTCCACTTT	CASSVTGYNSPLHF
TRBV30	TRBJ2-1	-	TRBD2	TGTGCCTGGAGTGTAAATCGGCTAGCGGGGGACAAGTTCTTC	CAWSVNRLAGDKFF
TRBV7-9	TRBJ2-1	-	TRBD1	TGTGCCAGCAGCTCCCGGGACAGCTCCTACAATGAGCAGTTCTTC	CASSSRDSSYNEQFF
TRBV19	TRBJ2-7	-	-	TGTGCCAGTACCTCACAGGGAAGCTCCTACGAGCAGTACTTC	CASTSQGSSYEQYF
TRBV13	TRBJ2-3	-	-	TGTGCCAGCAGCATAAGCGGGGATACGCAGTATTTT	CASSISGDTQYF
TRBV7-8	TRBJ2-5	-	-	TGTGCCAGCAGCCTAAGACTAGGTTCGCGGAGGGCCGAAGAGACCCAGTACTTC	CASSLRLGSRRAEETQYF
TRBV25-1	TRBJ2-1	-	TRBD1	TGTGCCAGCAGGGGATGGACAGGGAATGAGCAGTTCTTC	CASRGWTGNEQFF
TRBV24-1	TRBJ2-2	-	TRBD1	TGTGCCACCAGTGACCAAAGGACAGGGGAGACCGGGGAGCTGTTTTTT	CATSDQRTGETGELFF
TRBV7-9	TRBJ1-1	few	-	TGTGCCAGCAGCTTAGCTCCCGTTGGGCAGGGGAGATACACTGAAGCTTTCTTT	CASSLAPVGQGRYTEAFF
TRBV19	TRBJ1-1	-	TRBD1	TGTGCCAGTAGTGTACAGGGGGCTGAAGCTTTCTTT	CASSVQGAEAFF